The rows below give T cell receptor beta chains drawn from one sample of a study of OX40 agonist ivuxolimab in advanced cancers. Repertoires were generated with immunoSEQ multiplex PCR, while TCRdb's copy carries only in-frame clones and drops some. The sample lists approximately 76,000 clones; about 91% were seen once. The sample consisted of CD4+ or CD8+ T cells sorted from blood, taken in a trial of the OX40 agonist ivuxolimab. The receptors here all came from an adult with an advanced solid tumor such as melanoma, head and neck, liver or kidney cancer. CDR3s include the opening cysteine and the closing phenylalanine or tryptophan. The D gene is left open where the match is weak. Clone size, where shown, is once, few, many, or a class for clones that have expanded.

>TRBV6-1|NA|TRBJ1-1|TRBD1
CAGRQGQHTEAFF
TGTGCCGGACGACAGGGGCAGCACACTGAAGCTTTCTTT
>TRBV9|once|TRBJ2-6|NA
CASSVEYSGANVLTF
TGTGCCAGCAGCGTAGAGTACTCTGGGGCCAACGTCCTGACTTTC
>TRBV5-8|few|TRBJ2-7|TRBD2
CASSLAGGPSYEQYF
TGTGCCAGCAGTTTAGCGGGAGGGCCTTCCTACGAGCAGTACTTC
>TRBV6-5|NA|TRBJ2-7|NA
CASSRTDRYEQYF
TGTGCCAGCAGTAGGACAGACCGCTACGAGCAGTACTTC
>TRBV5-1|medium-sized|TRBJ1-1|NA
CASTSTGTGTEAFF
TGCGCCAGCACCTCCACAGGGACTGGGACTGAAGCTTTCTTT
>TRBV25-1|NA|TRBJ1-5|TRBD1
CASSRQGDQPQHF
TGTGCCAGCAGTCGACAGGGAGACCAGCCCCAGCATTTT
>TRBV7-2|NA|TRBJ1-4|TRBD1
CASSLGQGPYEKLFF
TGTGCCAGCAGCCTAGGACAGGGACCCTATGAAAAACTGTTTTTT
>TRBV4-3|NA|TRBJ2-1|NA
CASSQDPRPTSYNEQFF
TGCGCCAGCAGCCAAGATCCCCGACCAACCTCCTACAATGAGCAGTTCTTC
>TRBV6-1|NA|TRBJ2-7|NA
CASSWVHEQYF
TGTGCCAGCAGTTGGGTCCACGAGCAGTACTTC
>TRBV5-4|few|TRBJ2-7|NA
CASSKDSGVRYEQYF
TGTGCCAGCAGCAAAGACAGTGGGGTAAGGTACGAGCAGTACTTC
>TRBV5-1|NA|TRBJ2-6|TRBD1
CASTDRTGAGANVLTF
TGCGCCAGCACCGATAGGACAGGGGCTGGGGCCAACGTCCTGACTTTC
>TRBV6-1|NA|TRBJ1-5|NA
CASSERGGRRDRSNQPQHF
TGTGCCAGCAGTGAAAGGGGGGGGCGGCGGGATAGAAGCAATCAGCCCCAGCATTTT
>TRBV7-8|NA|TRBJ2-7|TRBD1
CASSLSGQETYEQYF
TGTGCCAGCAGTCTCTCCGGACAGGAGACCTACGAGCAGTACTTC
>TRBV4-3|NA|TRBJ2-1|TRBD1
CASSQGERDRQFF
TGCGCCAGCAGCCAAGGGGAACGGGACAGGCAGTTCTTC
>TRBV5-1|NA|TRBJ2-3|NA
CASSFTGNADTQYF
TGCGCCAGCAGCTTTACCGGGAACGCAGATACGCAGTATTTT